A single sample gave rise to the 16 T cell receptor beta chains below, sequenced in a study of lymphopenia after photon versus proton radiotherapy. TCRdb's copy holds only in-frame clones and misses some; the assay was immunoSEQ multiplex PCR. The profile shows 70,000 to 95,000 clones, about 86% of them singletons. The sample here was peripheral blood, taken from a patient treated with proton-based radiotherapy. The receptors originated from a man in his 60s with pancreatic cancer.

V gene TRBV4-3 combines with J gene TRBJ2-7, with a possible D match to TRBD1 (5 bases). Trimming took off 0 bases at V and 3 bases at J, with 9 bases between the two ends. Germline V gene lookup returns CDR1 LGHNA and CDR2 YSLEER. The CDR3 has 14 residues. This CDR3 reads CASSQEARDYEQYF. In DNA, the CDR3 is TGCGCCAGCAGCCAAGAGGCCAGGGACTACGAGCAGTACTTC.

The CDR3 is CAIILLSGVVYEQYF. Here the CDR3 DNA reads TGTGCCATCATTCTACTCAGCGGGGTAGTGTACGAGCAGTACTTC. This chain joins TRBV10-3 and TRBJ2-7; 7 bases are shared with TRBD2. The junction had 13 bases not matched to a gene; V was cut back by 7 bases and J by 4 bases. Germline-derived CDR1 and CDR2 are ENHRY and SYGVKD. The length of the CDR3 is 15 residues.

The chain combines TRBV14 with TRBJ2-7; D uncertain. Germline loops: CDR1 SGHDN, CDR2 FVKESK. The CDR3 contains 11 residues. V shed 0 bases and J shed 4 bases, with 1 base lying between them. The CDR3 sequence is CASSQEYEQYF. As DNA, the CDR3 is TGTGCCAGCAGCCAAGAATACGAGCAGTACTTC.

This chain's CDR3 is CASWTGAGELFF. The CDR3 DNA reads TGTGCCAGCTGGACAGGGGCCGGGGAGCTGTTTTTT. The chain recombines TRBV6-1 with TRBJ2-2; 9 nucleotides agree with TRBD1. Germline V gene data show CDR1 as MNHNS and CDR2 as SASEGT. This CDR3 has 12 residues. The V segment lost 8 bases and the J segment 6 bases; nucleotides outside the gene matches: 1.

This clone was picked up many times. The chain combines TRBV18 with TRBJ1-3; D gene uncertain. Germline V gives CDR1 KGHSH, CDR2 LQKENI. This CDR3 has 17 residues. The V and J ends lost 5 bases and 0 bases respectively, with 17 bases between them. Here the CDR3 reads CASSSSTVRSSGNTIYF. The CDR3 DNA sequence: TGTGCCAGCTCATCAAGCACAGTGAGGAGCTCTGGAAACACCATATATTTT.

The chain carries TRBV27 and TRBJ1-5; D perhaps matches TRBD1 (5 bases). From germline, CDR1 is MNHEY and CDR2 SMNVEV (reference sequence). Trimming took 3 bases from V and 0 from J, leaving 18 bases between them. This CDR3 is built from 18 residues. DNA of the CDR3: TGTGCCAGCAGTTTGGCCGCGCCCGGGGCCTTTAGCAATCAGCCCCAGCATTTT. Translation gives CASSLAAPGAFSNQPQHF.

The CDR3 loop reads CASSGEVGQPQHF. The CDR3 DNA reads as TGTGCCAGCAGTGGGGAGGTGGGTCAGCCCCAGCATTTT. This rearrangement joins TRBV6-4 to TRBJ1-5; D is undetermined. Trimming removed 4 bases from V and 6 bases from J, with 10 bases in between. The CDR3 is made up of 13 amino acids. The germline V gene has CDR1 MRHNA and CDR2 SNTAGT.

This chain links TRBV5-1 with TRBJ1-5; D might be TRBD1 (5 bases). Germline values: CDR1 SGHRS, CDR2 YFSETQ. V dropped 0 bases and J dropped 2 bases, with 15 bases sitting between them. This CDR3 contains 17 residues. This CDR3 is CASSLEGTGWRNQPQHF. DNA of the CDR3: TGCGCCAGCAGCTTGGAGGGTACAGGTTGGCGCAATCAGCCCCAGCATTTT.

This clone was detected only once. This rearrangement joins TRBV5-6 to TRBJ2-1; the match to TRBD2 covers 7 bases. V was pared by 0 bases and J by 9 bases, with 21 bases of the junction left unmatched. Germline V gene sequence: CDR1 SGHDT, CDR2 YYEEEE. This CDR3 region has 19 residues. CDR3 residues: CASSLEVMGRLAEIGEQFF. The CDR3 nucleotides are TGTGCCAGCAGCTTGGAGGTAATGGGAAGGCTAGCGGAAATCGGTGAGCAGTTCTTC. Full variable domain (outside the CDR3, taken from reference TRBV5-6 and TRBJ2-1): DAGVTQSPTHLIKTRGQQVTLRCSPKSGHDTVSWYQQALGQGPQFIFQYYEEEERQRGNFPDRFSGHQFPNYSSELNVNALLLGDSALYLCASSLEVMGRLAEIGEQFFGPGTRLTVL.

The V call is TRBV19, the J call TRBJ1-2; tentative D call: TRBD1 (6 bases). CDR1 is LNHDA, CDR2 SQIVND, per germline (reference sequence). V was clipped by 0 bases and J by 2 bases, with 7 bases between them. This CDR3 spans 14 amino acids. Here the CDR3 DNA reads TGTGCCAGTAGTATAGAAACAGGGAACTATGGCTACACCTTC. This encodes CASSIETGNYGYTF.

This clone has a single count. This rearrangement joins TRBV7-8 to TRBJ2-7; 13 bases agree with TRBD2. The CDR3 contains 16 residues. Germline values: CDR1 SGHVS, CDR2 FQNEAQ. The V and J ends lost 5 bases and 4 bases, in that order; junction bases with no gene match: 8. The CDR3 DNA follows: TGTGCCAGCAGCCCCGATCGACTAGCGGGGGGATACGAGCAGTACTTC. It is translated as CASSPDRLAGGYEQYF.

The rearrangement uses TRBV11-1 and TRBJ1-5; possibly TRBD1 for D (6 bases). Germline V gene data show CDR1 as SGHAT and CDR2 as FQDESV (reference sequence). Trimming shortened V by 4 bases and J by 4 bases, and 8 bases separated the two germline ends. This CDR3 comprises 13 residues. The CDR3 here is CASSWGQNQPQHF. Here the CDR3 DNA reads TGTGCCAGCAGCTGGGGGCAGAATCAGCCCCAGCATTTT. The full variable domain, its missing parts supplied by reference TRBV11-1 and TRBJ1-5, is EAEVAQSPRYKITEKSQAVAFWCDPISGHATLYWYRQILGQGPELLVQFQDESVVDDSQLPKDRFSAERLKGVDSTLKIQPAELGDSAMYLCASSWGQNQPQHFGDGTRLSIL.

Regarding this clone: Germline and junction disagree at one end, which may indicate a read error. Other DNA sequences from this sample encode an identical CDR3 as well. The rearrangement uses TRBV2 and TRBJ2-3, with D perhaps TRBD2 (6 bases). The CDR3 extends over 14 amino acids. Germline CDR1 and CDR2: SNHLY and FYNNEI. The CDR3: CASRAGTAGDTQYF. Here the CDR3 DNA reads TGTGCCAGCAGGGCGGGGACTGCTGGGGATACACAGTATTTT.

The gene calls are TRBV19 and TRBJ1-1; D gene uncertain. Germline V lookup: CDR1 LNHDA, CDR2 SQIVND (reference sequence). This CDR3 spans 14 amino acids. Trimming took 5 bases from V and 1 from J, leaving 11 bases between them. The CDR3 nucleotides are TGTGCCAGTAGTCCGGCGACGGGGAACACTGAAGCTTTCTTT. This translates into CASSPATGNTEAFF. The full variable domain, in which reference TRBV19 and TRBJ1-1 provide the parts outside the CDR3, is DGGITQSPKYLFRKEGQNVTLSCEQNLNHDAMYWYRQDPGQGLRLIYYSQIVNDFQKGDIAEGYSVSREKKESFPLTVTSAQKNPTAFYLCASSPATGNTEAFFGQGTRLTVV.

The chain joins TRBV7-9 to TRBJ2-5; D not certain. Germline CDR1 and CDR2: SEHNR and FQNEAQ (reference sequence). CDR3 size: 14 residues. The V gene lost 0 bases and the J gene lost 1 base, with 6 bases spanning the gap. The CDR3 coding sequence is TGTGCCAGCAGCTTAGCCGAATTCCAAGAGACCCAGTACTTC. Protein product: CASSLAEFQETQYF.

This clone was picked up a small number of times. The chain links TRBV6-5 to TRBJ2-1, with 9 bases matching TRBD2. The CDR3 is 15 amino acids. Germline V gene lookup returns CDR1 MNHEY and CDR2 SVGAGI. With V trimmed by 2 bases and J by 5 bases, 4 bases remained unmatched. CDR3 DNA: TGTGCCAGCAGTTACGCGGGCGGGAGGGACAATGAGCAGTTCTTC. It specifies CASSYAGGRDNEQFF.